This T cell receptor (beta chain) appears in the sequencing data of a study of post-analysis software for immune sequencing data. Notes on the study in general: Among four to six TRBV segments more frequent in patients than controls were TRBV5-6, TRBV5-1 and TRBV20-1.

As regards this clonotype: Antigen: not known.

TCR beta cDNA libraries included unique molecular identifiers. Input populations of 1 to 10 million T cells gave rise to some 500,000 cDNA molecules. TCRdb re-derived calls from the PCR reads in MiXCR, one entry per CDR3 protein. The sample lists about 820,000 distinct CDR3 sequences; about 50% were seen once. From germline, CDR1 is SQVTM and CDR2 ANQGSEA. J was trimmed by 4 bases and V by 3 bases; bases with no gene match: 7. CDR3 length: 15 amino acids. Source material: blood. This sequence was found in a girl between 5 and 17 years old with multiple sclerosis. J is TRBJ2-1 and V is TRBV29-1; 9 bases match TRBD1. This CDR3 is CSVEGLGTGYNEQFF. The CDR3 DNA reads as TGCAGCGTTGAGGGGCTCGGGACAGGGTACAATGAGCAGTTCTTC.